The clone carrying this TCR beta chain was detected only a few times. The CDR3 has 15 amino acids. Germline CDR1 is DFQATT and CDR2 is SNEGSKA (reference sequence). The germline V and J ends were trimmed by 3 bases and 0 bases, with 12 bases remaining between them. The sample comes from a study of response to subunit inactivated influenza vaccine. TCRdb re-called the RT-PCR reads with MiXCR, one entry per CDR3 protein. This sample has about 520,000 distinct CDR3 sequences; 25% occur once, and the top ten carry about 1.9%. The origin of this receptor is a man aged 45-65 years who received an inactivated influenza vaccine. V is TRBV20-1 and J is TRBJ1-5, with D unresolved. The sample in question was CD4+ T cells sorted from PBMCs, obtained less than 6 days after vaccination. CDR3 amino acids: CSARVASGSNQPQHF. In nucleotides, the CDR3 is TGCAGTGCTAGGGTTGCATCGGGTAGCAATCAGCCCCAGCATTTT.